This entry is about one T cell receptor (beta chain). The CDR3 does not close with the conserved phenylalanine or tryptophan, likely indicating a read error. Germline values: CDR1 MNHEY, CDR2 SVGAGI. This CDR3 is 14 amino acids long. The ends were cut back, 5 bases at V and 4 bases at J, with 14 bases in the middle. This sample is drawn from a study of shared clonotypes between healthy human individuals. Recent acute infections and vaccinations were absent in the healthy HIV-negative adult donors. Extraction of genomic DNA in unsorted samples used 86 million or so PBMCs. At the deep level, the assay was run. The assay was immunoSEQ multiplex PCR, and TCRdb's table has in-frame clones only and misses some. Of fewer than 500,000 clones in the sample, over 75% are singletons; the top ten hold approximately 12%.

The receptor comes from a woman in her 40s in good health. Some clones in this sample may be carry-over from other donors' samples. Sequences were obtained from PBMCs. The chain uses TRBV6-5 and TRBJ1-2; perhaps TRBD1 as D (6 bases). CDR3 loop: CASSNQGRGYGYTL. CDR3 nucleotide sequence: TGTGCCAGCAGTAACCAGGGGAGAGGCTATGGCTACACCCTC.